This TCR beta chain was sequenced for a study of T cells in Graves' hyperthyroidism and ophthalmopathy. Study background: Peripheral blood was obtained at initial diagnosis, preceding any treatment.

The TCR beta CDR3 regions underwent amplification using RNA transcripts as the source. HTBI primers drove first-round RT-PCR of the TCR CDR3. Using its own MiXCR run on the multiplex PCR reads, TCRdb lists one record per CDR3 protein. This table holds about 500,000 distinct CDR3 sequences, under 15% found once. Study-wide results and caveats: The authors' 13 V-J model separated ophthalmopathy from stable hyperthyroidism.

Uncontrolled infection, other autoimmune disease, pregnancy or lactation excluded patients. Germline V gene lookup returns CDR1 SGHDT and CDR2 YYEEEE. The J segment lost 3 bases and the V segment lost 1 base, leaving 4 bases of the junction unmatched. This CDR3 comprises 15 residues. This clonotype appeared many times. What it binds is unknown. The sample taken for sequencing was blood. The rearrangement joins TRBV5-6 to TRBJ1-3, with TRBD1 identical over 7 bases. The sequence was obtained from a woman aged 18-35 years with Graves' hyperthyroidism. The CDR3 DNA follows: TGTGCCAGCAGCTTGTTAGGGGGCGGTGGAAACACCATATATTTT. It is translated as CASSLLGGGGNTIYF. The entire variable domain, with the rest obtained from reference TRBV5-6 and TRBJ1-3, is as follows: DAGVTQSPTHLIKTRGQQVTLRCSPKSGHDTVSWYQQALGQGPQFIFQYYEEEERQRGNFPDRFSGHQFPNYSSELNVNALLLGDSALYLCASSLLGGGGNTIYFGEGSWLTVV.